This T cell receptor beta chain came from a study of CD8+CD57+ T cells in acquired aplastic anemia. About the study: Roughly 3.2 ug was the average amount of DNA from sorted CD4+ and CD8+ cells. General study points: Both patients and controls carried the same twenty-nine CD8+ CDR3 sequences.

Patients chosen for sequencing had shown CD8+CD57+ cell expansion by flow cytometry. By the time of blood sampling, patients had still received no therapy. Profiling of TCR beta VDJ combinations and CDR3 sequences used genomic DNA as template. One entry per CDR3 protein results from TCRdb running MiXCR on the reads. The data hold 90,000 to 150,000 distinct CDR3 sequences, with under 60% observed a single time. The sample holds a few counts of this clonotype. Its antigen is still unknown. CDR1 and CDR2 (germline): MNHNS, SASEGT. The ends were cut back, 0 bases at V and 7 bases at J, with 10 bases in the middle. There are 13 residues in the CDR3.

V and J are TRBV6-1 and TRBJ2-7; D is unresolved. The sequenced sample was sorted CD4+, CD8+, or CD8+CD57+ T cells (not recorded which) from PBMCs. The origin of this receptor is a human donor with aplastic anemia. The CDR3 sequence is CASSEAQEKEQYV. As DNA, the CDR3 is TGTGCCAGCAGTGAAGCGCAAGAGAAGGAGCAGTACGTC.